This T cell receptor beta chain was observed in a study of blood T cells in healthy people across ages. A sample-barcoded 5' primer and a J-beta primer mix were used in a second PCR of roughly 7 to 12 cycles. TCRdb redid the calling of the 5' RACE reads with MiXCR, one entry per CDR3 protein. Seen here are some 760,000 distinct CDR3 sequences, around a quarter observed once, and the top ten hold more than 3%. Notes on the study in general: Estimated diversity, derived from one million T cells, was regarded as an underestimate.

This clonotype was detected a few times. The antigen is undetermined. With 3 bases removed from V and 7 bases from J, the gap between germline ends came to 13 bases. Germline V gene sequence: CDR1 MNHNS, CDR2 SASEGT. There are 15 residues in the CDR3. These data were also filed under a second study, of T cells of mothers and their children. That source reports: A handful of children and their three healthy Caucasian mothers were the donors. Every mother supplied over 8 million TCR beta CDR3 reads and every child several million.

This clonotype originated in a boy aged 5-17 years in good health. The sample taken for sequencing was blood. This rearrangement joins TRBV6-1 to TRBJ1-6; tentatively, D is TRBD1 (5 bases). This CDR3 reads CASSEQGMTNSPLHF. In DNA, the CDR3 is TGTGCCAGCAGTGAGCAGGGAATGACGAATTCACCCCTCCACTTT.